In this sample, the clone carrying this T cell receptor beta chain turned up many times. Germline and junction disagree at one end, which may indicate a read error. These data come from a study of early T cells in non-severe SARS-CoV-2 infection. The CDR3 spans 16 residues. The germline gives CDR1 SGDLS, CDR2 YYNGEE. TCRdb reanalysed the 5' RACE reads using MiXCR and keeps one entry per CDR3 protein. Among over 50,000 distinct CDR3 sequences, 11% were seen once, and the ten largest hold about 1.7%. The sequence was obtained from an adult who was a healthcare worker with PCR-confirmed SARS-CoV-2 infection or an uninfected control (not recorded which). Sequenced input: whole blood. The V call is TRBV9, the J call TRBJ1-3; 8 nucleotides match TRBD1. The CDR3 region is CASSVDRGGSENTIYF. The CDR3 DNA sequence: TGTGCCAGCAGCGTTGACAGGGGAGGCTCTGAAAACACCATATATTTT.